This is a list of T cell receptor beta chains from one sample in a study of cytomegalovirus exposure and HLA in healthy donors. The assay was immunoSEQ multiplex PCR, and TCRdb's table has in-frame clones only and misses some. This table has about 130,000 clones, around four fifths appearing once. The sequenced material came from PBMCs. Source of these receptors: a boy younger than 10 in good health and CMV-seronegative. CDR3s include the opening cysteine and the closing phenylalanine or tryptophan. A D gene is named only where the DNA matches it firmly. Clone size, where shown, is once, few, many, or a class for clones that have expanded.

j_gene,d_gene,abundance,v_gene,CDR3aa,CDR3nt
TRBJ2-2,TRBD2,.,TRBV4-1,CASSHLSGLAGITGELFF,TGCGCCAGCAGCCACCTTTCCGGGCTAGCGGGTATCACCGGGGAGCTGTTTTTT
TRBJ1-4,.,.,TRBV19,CASSRARTATNEKLFF,TGTGCCAGTAGTAGGGCCAGGACAGCAACTAATGAAAAACTGTTTTTT
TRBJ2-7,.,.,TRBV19,CASSKFPQGSYYEQYF,TGTGCCAGTAGTAAATTTCCCCAGGGGAGTTACTACGAGCAGTACTTC
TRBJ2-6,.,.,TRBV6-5,CASKSQFPGANVLTF,TGTGCCAGCAAATCCCAGTTCCCTGGGGCCAACGTCCTGACTTTC
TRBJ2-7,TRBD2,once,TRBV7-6,CASSPGGVPVRREQYF,TGTGCCAGCAGCCCGGGAGGGGTCCCAGTCCGTCGCGAGCAGTACTTC
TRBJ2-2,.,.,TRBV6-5,CASSYSYETGELFF,TGTGCCAGCAGTTACTCGTACGAGACCGGGGAGCTGTTTTTT
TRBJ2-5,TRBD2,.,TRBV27,CASSLAGGETQYF,TGTGCCAGCAGTTTAGCGGGGGGAGAGACCCAGTACTTC
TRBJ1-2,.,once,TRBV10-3,CAIGRTANYGYTF,TGTGCCATCGGGCGGACTGCTAACTATGGCTACACCTTC
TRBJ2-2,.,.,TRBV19,CASSIAGELFF,TGTGCCAGTTCAATAGCCGGGGAGCTGTTTTTT
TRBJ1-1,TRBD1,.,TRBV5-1,CASTGTGGKGTEAFF,TGCGCCAGCACCGGGACAGGGGGCAAAGGGACTGAAGCTTTCTTT
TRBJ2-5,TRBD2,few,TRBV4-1,CASSPRTSGQETQYF,TGCGCCAGCAGCCCGAGGACTAGCGGACAAGAGACCCAGTACTTC
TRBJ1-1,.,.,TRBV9,CASSVDGYTKAFF,TGTGCCAGCAGCGTAGACGGCTACACTAAAGCTTTCTTT
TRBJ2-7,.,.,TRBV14,CASSLTQGLGQYF,TGTGCCAGCAGCCTAACACAGGGTTTAGGGCAGTACTTC
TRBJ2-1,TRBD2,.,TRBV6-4,CASSDSTSGGYEQFF,TGTGCCAGCAGTGACTCGACTAGCGGGGGGTATGAGCAGTTCTTC
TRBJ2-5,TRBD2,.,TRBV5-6,CASSLAKGTSGQETQYF,TGTGCCAGCAGCTTGGCCAAAGGGACTAGCGGGCAAGAGACCCAGTACTTC
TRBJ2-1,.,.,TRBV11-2,CASSWDSDNEQFF,TGTGCCAGCAGCTGGGACTCCGACAATGAGCAGTTCTTC
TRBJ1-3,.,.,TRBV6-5,CASSRGGKDTIYF,TGTGCCAGCAGCCGCGGGGGGAAGGACACCATATATTTT
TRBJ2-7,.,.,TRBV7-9,CASSLGRLNEQYF,TGTGCCAGCAGCTTAGGTAGACTGAATGAGCAGTACTTC
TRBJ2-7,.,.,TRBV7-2,CASSSAYEQYF,TGTGCCAGCAGCTCCGCGTACGAGCAGTACTTC
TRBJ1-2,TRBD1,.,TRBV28,CASSLVAGGDYGYTF,TGTGCCAGCAGTTTAGTCGCAGGGGGCGATTATGGCTACACCTTC